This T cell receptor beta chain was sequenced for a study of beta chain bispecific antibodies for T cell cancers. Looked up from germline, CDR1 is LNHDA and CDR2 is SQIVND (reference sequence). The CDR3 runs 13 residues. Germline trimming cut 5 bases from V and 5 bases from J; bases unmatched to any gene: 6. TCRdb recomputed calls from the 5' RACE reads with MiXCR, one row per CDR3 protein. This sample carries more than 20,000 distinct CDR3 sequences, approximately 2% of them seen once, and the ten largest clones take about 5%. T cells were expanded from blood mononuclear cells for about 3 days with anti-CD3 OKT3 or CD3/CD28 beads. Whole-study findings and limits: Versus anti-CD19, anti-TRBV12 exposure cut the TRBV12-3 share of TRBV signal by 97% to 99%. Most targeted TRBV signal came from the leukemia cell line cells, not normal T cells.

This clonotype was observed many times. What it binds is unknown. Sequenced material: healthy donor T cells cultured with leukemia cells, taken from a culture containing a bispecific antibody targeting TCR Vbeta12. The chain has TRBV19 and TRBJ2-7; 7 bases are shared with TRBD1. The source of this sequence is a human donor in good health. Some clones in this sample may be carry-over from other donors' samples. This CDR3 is CASSPRQGDEQYF. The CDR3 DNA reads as TGTGCCAGTAGTCCAAGACAGGGCGACGAGCAGTACTTC.